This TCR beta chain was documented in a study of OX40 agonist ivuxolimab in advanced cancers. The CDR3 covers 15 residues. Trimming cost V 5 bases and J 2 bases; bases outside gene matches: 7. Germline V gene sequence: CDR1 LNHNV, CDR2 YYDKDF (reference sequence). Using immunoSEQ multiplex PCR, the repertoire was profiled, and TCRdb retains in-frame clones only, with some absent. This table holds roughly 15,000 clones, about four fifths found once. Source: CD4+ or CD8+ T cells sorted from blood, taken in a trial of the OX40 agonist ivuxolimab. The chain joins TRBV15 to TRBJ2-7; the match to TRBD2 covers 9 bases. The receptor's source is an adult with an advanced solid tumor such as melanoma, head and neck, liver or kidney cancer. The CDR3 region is CATSGDGGRAYEQYF. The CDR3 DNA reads TGTGCCACCAGCGGGGACGGCGGGAGGGCCTACGAGCAGTACTTC.